One and the same sample provided the 15 T cell receptor beta chains below, sequenced in a study of T cell responses to AZD1222 COVID-19 vaccine. The data were produced by immunoSEQ multiplex PCR, yet TCRdb's version contains in-frame clones alone and is incomplete. The table shows about 120,000 clones, with roughly 90% occurring only once. Sequences were derived from peripheral blood, sampled on day 0 of AZD1222 vaccination. These receptors were collected from an adult in good health.

The rearrangement joins TRBV10-1 to TRBJ1-2, with TRBD1 matching 8 bases. The CDR3 runs to 15 residues. J lost 6 bases, V lost 10 bases, and 16 bases had no gene match. CDR1 and CDR2 from the germline V gene are WNHNN and SYGVQD (reference sequence). The CDR3 DNA follows: TGCGCCATCCTAGAGGGACAGGCGTTCTTTAATGGCTACACCTTC. Amino acids: CAILEGQAFFNGYTF.

The CDR3 protein is CASSEAFEGYEQYF. The CDR3 DNA follows: TGTGCCAGCAGTGAAGCGTTTGAGGGGTACGAGCAGTACTTC. This chain connects TRBV6-1 to TRBJ2-7, with D perhaps matching TRBD1 or TRBD2 (5 bases each). Trimming took 0 bases from V and 4 from J, leaving 10 bases between them. From germline, CDR1 is MNHNS and CDR2 SASEGT. CDR3 size: 14 residues.

The V call is TRBV10-3, the J call TRBJ2-7, with D possibly matching TRBD1 (6 bases). Germline V gene sequence: CDR1 ENHRY, CDR2 SYGVKD. The CDR3 extends over 14 amino acids. The V end was cut by 7 bases, the J end by 2 bases, with 15 bases between. The CDR3 region is CAITFGQPPYEQYF. The CDR3 bases are TGTGCCATCACTTTTGGACAGCCGCCCTACGAGCAGTACTTC.

The V call is TRBV4-1, the J call TRBJ1-1; TRBD1 aligns across 8 bases. CDR3 size: 15 residues. Germline-derived CDR1 and CDR2 are MGHRA and YSYEKL. J lost 0 bases, V lost 3 bases, and 3 bases had no gene match. As DNA, the CDR3 is TGCGCCAGCAGCCAGGGACAGGTCTTGAACACTGAAGCTTTCTTT. Translation gives CASSQGQVLNTEAFF.

This rearrangement joins TRBV6-1 to TRBJ2-6; TRBD2 aligns across 12 bases. Germline values: CDR1 MNHNS, CDR2 SASEGT. This CDR3 is 17 amino acids long. Unmatched junction bases numbered 3, after V lost 3 bases and J lost 3 bases. The CDR3 DNA follows: TGTGCCAGCAGTGAGGCTAGCGGGAGGGGTGGGGCCAACGTCCTGACTTTC. This encodes CASSEASGRGGANVLTF.

This clone has just one count. J is TRBJ1-1 and V is TRBV18; D unresolved. Germline-derived CDR1 and CDR2 are KGHSH and LQKENI. V lost 6 bases and J 6 bases, leaving 17 bases between the germline ends. This CDR3 comprises 14 residues. The DNA of the CDR3 is TGTGCCAGCTCTCCGGGTGGGGATTTGGCTGAAGCTTTCTTT. Its protein is CASSPGGDLAEAFF.

This chain uses TRBV5-1 with TRBJ2-1; 9 bases match TRBD2. The V gene's germline CDR1 is SGHRS and CDR2 YFSETQ. This CDR3 comprises 15 residues. With 1 base clipped from V and 6 bases from J, the junction kept 5 bases outside the gene matches. The CDR3 spells CASSLLLAGSNEQFF. The CDR3 nucleotides read TGCGCCAGCAGCTTGTTGCTAGCGGGGAGCAATGAGCAGTTCTTC.

The V call is TRBV4-2, the J call TRBJ1-6; possible D gene TRBD1, 5 bases. Trimming removed 0 bases from V and 8 bases from J, with 8 bases in between. This CDR3 is built from 14 residues. Germline V lookup: CDR1 LGHNA, CDR2 YNFKEQ. CDR3: CASSQDMGDSPLHF. The CDR3 DNA follows: TGTGCCAGCAGCCAAGATATGGGGGATTCACCCCTCCACTTT.

The chain is built from TRBV6-5 and TRBJ2-2; weak D call: TRBD1 (5 bases). Trimming removed 5 bases at V and 2 bases at J, with 9 bases between. This CDR3 has 14 residues. CDR1 is MNHEY and CDR2 is SVGAGI in the germline V gene. The CDR3 protein is CASSLDRNTGELFF. The CDR3 region has the DNA TGTGCCAGCAGTCTCGACAGAAACACCGGGGAGCTGTTTTTT.

This rearrangement joins TRBV27 to TRBJ2-7; D might be TRBD2 (6 bases). The CDR3 is 14 residues long. The germline CDR1 and CDR2 sequences are MNHEY and SMNVEV (reference sequence). V lost 4 bases and J 3 bases, leaving 13 bases between the germline ends. This chain's CDR3 is CASSSGLTIYEQYF. Written as DNA, the CDR3 is TGTGCCAGCAGTTCGGGACTCACAATCTACGAGCAGTACTTC.

The chain employs TRBV2 and TRBJ1-1; TRBD1 might be the D (5 bases). The germline V gene has CDR1 SNHLY and CDR2 FYNNEI. V was trimmed by 6 bases and J by 6 bases, leaving 14 bases between them. The CDR3 is made up of 13 amino acids. The chain's CDR3 is CASSGWRGSEAFF. The CDR3 region has the DNA TGTGCCAGCAGCGGGTGGAGGGGATCTGAAGCTTTCTTT. Supplemented by reference TRBV2 and TRBJ1-1, the full variable domain reads EPEVTQTPSHQVTQMGQEVILRCVPISNHLYFYWYRQILGQKVEFLVSFYNNEISEKSEIFDDQFSVERPDGSNFTLKIRSTKLEDSAMYFCASSGWRGSEAFFGQGTRLTVV.

This chain links TRBV13 with TRBJ1-2, with D uncertain. This CDR3 is built from 18 residues. Deletions cut 5 bases from V and 1 base from J, with 23 bases between. Per germline, CDR1 PRHDT and CDR2 FYEKMQ (reference sequence). In nucleotides, the CDR3 is TGTGCCAGCAGCACTAATCCCCCGACCTCGGATGATAACTATGGCTACACCTTC. Translation gives CASSTNPPTSDDNYGYTF.

This clone was detected once. The V call is TRBV29-1, the J call TRBJ2-1; 7 nucleotides align to TRBD1. The CDR3 extends over 15 amino acids. V shed 2 bases and J 2 bases; nucleotides not matched to a gene: 6. CDR1 is SQVTM and CDR2 is ANQGSEA in the germline V gene. CDR3 coding DNA: TGCAGCGTTGAACCGGGACAGACCGCCTACAATGAGCAGTTCTTC. Translated, it gives CSVEPGQTAYNEQFF.

The chain employs TRBV5-6 and TRBJ1-3, with D unclear. Deletions cut 4 bases from V and 4 bases from J, with 9 bases between. In germline, CDR1 is SGHDT, CDR2 YYEEEE. CDR3 length: 13 amino acids. DNA for the CDR3: TGTGCCAGCAGCATAGGATCCGGAAACACCATATATTTT. Its translation: CASSIGSGNTIYF.

The V call is TRBV28, the J call TRBJ1-1, with D uncertain. Trimming took off 7 bases at V and 7 bases at J, with 13 bases between the two ends. This CDR3 is built from 12 residues. The germline V gene has CDR1 MDHEN and CDR2 SYDVKM. The CDR3 DNA reads as TGTGCCAGCATCGGCGTCGCCAGTGAAGCTTTCTTT. Its translation is CASIGVASEAFF.